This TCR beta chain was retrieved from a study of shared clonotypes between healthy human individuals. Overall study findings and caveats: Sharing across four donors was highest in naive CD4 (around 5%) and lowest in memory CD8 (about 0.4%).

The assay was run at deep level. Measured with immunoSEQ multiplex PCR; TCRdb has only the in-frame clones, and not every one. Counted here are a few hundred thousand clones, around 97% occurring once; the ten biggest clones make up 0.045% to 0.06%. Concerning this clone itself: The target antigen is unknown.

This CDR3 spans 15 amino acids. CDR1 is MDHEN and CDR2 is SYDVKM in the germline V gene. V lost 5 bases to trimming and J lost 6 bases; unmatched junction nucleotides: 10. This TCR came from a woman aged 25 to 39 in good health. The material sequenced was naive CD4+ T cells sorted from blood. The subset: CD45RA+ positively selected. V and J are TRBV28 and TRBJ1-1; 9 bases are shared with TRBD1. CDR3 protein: CASSHRTGAGAEAFF. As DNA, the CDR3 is TGTGCCAGCAGTCACAGGACAGGGGCCGGGGCTGAAGCTTTCTTT.